This TCR beta chain was recorded in a study of CD8+ T cells in alopecia areata. Points from the study as a whole: Clonality in lesional scalp, especially alopecia totalis/universalis, exceeded that of normal scalp. Persistence in scalp and blood during tofacitinib was observed for many expanded lesional clones.

Regarding treatment: oral pan-JAK inhibitor, 5-10 mg twice daily. Alopecia areata patients provided lesional scalp punch biopsies and peripheral blood. Researchers picked out CD4+ and CD8+ T cells from PBMCs by sorting. CDR3 length: 15 residues. With 5 bases removed from V and 5 bases from J, the gap between germline ends came to 21 bases. CDR1 and CDR2 from the germline V gene are GTSNPN and SVGIG (reference sequence). This clone was recorded a few times. No antigen is known for it. Isolated RNA was reverse transcribed into cDNA used as the sequencing template. Assay used: immunoSEQ multiplex PCR; TCRdb lists only in-frame clones, some missing. The sample lists about 70,000 clones, approximately 30% occurring once.

J is TRBJ1-2 and V is TRBV30; tentatively, D is TRBD1 (5 bases). Sequences were derived from CD8+ T cells sorted from blood, sampled at week 4, from a patient treated with tofacitinib. This clonotype originated in a human donor with alopecia areata. CDR3 nucleotides: TGTGCCTGGGGGGGAGTCACAGCTGAGAGATATGGCTACACCTTC. This gives the protein CAWGGVTAERYGYTF.